These 32 T cell receptor beta chains share one sample of origin, sequenced in a study of T-cell reconstitution after alpha-beta-depleted transplantation in children. Library preparation (for TCRbeta) was performed with unique molecular identifiers. One entry per CDR3 protein, called by TCRdb with MiXCR from the PCR reads. The repertoire holds 450,000 to 600,000 distinct CDR3 sequences, with about 11% as singletons. Source: PBMCs, taken before TCRalphabeta/CD19-depleted stem cell transplant. The receptors derive from a child aged 2 to 9 with inherited bone marrow failure, due to receive a stem cell transplant.

This clonotype was seen at least ten times. The chain employs TRBV5-1 and TRBJ2-1; 7 nucleotides line up with TRBD1. Germline V gene data show CDR1 as SGHRS and CDR2 as YFSETQ. The CDR3 totals 16 residues. With 2 bases clipped from V and 0 bases from J, the junction kept 5 bases outside the gene matches. The CDR3 bases are TGCGCCAGCAGCTTAGACAGGGCCCACTCCTACAATGAGCAGTTCTTC. Protein: CASSLDRAHSYNEQFF.

This clonotype was picked up many times. The rearrangement links TRBV5-5 to TRBJ2-5, with 7 bases lining up with TRBD2. V trimming: 0 bases; J trimming: 4 bases; junction bases outside the gene matches: 3. Germline values: CDR1 SGHKS, CDR2 YYEKEE (reference sequence). This CDR3 is built from 14 residues. The CDR3 coding sequence is TGTGCCAGCAGCTTGGAGACTAGCTCAGAGACCCAGTACTTC. As protein: CASSLETSSETQYF.

This clonotype occurred a few times. V gene TRBV2 combines with J gene TRBJ2-5; the D call may be TRBD1 or TRBD2 (5 bases each). The CDR3 has 16 amino acids. CDR1 and CDR2 from the germline V gene are SNHLY and FYNNEI. With 7 bases removed from V and 8 bases from J, the gap between germline ends came to 26 bases. CDR3 amino acids: CASNQDGDLPFGTQYF. CDR3 DNA sequence: TGTGCCAGCAATCAAGATGGGGACCTCCCGTTCGGTACCCAGTACTTC.

The rearrangement links TRBV5-6 to TRBJ2-1; D ambiguous. CDR3 length equals 15 residues. The V end was cut by 1 base, the J end by 10 bases, with 18 bases between. The germline gives CDR1 SGHDT, CDR2 YYEEEE. CDR3: CASSLYSPTSGEQFF. Written as DNA, the CDR3 is TGTGCCAGCAGCTTGTATAGCCCCACCTCTGGAGAGCAGTTCTTC.

This clonotype was recorded many times. V gene TRBV20-1 combines with J gene TRBJ2-3; D gene ambiguous. Germline lookup yields CDR1 DFQATT and CDR2 SNEGSKA (reference sequence). The length of the CDR3 is 13 residues. The CDR3 region is CSISSTSTDTQYF. The CDR3 DNA is TGCAGCATTAGCAGTACTAGCACAGATACGCAGTATTTT.

This clonotype occurred many times. The chain is built from TRBV4-3 and TRBJ1-2, with D possibly matching TRBD1 (6 bases). V was clipped by 0 bases and J by 2 bases, with 13 bases between them. Germline V gene data show CDR1 as LGHNA and CDR2 as YSLEER. CDR3 length: 16 residues. CDR3 bases: TGCGCCAGCAGCCAAGATTATCTTAGGGGGAACTATGGCTACACCTTC. As protein: CASSQDYLRGNYGYTF.

This clonotype was picked up many times. V gene TRBV28 combines with J gene TRBJ2-1, with D possibly TRBD2 on 6 matching bases. Germline V gives CDR1 MDHEN, CDR2 SYDVKM. This CDR3 is built from 12 residues. With 5 bases removed from V and 6 bases from J, the gap between germline ends came to 8 bases. The CDR3 sequence: CASSGSGNEQFF. The CDR3 DNA reads TGTGCCAGCAGTGGTAGCGGCAATGAGCAGTTCTTC.

The CDR3 coding sequence is TGTGCCAGCAGCTTACTAGCGGATGCCTACACAGATACGCAGTATTTT. Its protein product is CASSLLADAYTDTQYF. The rearrangement joins TRBV5-4 to TRBJ2-3; 8 bases line up with TRBD2. CDR1 SGHNT and CDR2 YYREEE come from the germline V gene (reference sequence). The CDR3 totals 16 residues. Trimming cost V 2 bases and J 2 bases; bases outside gene matches: 7.

This clonotype was recorded many times. The chain recombines TRBV6-5 with TRBJ2-2, with D unclear. CDR1 MNHEY and CDR2 SVGAGI come from the germline V gene. Trimming cost V 0 bases and J 4 bases, with 6 bases left between them. The CDR3 has 14 amino acids. The CDR3 DNA is TGTGCCAGCAGTTACTCCCACTCCACCGGGGAGCTGTTTTTT. Its protein product is CASSYSHSTGELFF.

There are many counts of this clonotype. V usage is TRBV10-3 and J usage is TRBJ1-2; D call uncertain. Trimming cost V 3 bases and J 0 bases, with 11 bases left between them. The CDR3 spans 15 residues. Germline lookup yields CDR1 ENHRY and CDR2 SYGVKD. CDR3 sequence: CAISEFGDANYGYTF. As DNA, the CDR3 is TGTGCCATCAGTGAATTTGGAGACGCTAACTATGGCTACACCTTC.

The sample holds many counts of this clonotype. The chain carries TRBV7-2 and TRBJ2-3; D tentatively fits TRBD1 or TRBD2 (5 bases each). Germline loops: CDR1 SGHTA, CDR2 FQGNSA. V gave up 5 bases and J gave up 6 bases, with 18 bases separating them. The CDR3 loop spans 15 amino acids. This chain's CDR3 is CASSPLGREGDTQYF. CDR3 DNA sequence: TGTGCCAGCAGCCCATTGGGACGGGAAGGGGATACGCAGTATTTT.

This clonotype was counted at least ten times. The gene calls are TRBV9 and TRBJ2-3, with a possible D match to TRBD2 (5 bases). This CDR3 region has 15 residues. Trimming pared 1 base from V and 2 bases from J, leaving 11 bases between. The V gene's germline CDR1 is SGDLS and CDR2 YYNGEE. The CDR3 nucleotides read TGTGCCAGCAGCGTATACCGGGAACCCACAGATACGCAGTATTTT. Its translation: CASSVYREPTDTQYF.

This clonotype was counted between two and nine times. The chain combines TRBV29-1 with TRBJ2-3; D is possibly TRBD1 (6 bases). V dropped 6 bases and J dropped 1 base, with 23 bases sitting between them. Germline CDR1 and CDR2: SQVTM and ANQGSEA. The CDR3 is made up of 17 amino acids. This CDR3 reads CSVGAGSLTPRTDTQYF. The CDR3 nucleotides are TGCAGCGTGGGGGCTGGGAGCTTAACGCCTCGCACAGATACGCAGTATTTT.

The rearrangement links TRBV28 to TRBJ1-5; D is uncertain. In germline, CDR1 is MDHEN, CDR2 SYDVKM. V was cut by 1 base and J by 4 bases, with 17 bases left in between. CDR3 size: 17 residues. Written as DNA, the CDR3 is TGTGCCAGCAGTTTATTGACCCCCTCGGGAGATAATCAGCCCCAGCATTTT. Translated, it gives CASSLLTPSGDNQPQHF.

This clonotype was recorded many times. The chain couples TRBV7-6 to TRBJ1-1; D gene unclear. The length of the CDR3 is 14 residues. V was trimmed by 1 base and J by 1 base, leaving 7 bases between them. Germline assignment: CDR1 SGHVS and CDR2 FNYEAQ. The CDR3 coding sequence is TGTGCCAGCAGCTTAGGGCGGAAGAACACTGAAGCTTTCTTT. This codes for CASSLGRKNTEAFF.

This clonotype has at least ten counts. The gene calls are TRBV20-1 and TRBJ1-6; no definite D call. The CDR3 is 14 amino acids. Germline values: CDR1 DFQATT, CDR2 SNEGSKA (reference sequence). V lost 0 bases, J lost 7 bases, and 10 bases lay in between. CDR3 bases: TGCAGTGCTAGAGATTTATCACGGAATTCACCCCTCCACTTT. It encodes CSARDLSRNSPLHF.

This clonotype showed up many times. This rearrangement joins TRBV3-1 to TRBJ1-2; TRBD1 is a possible D gene (5 bases). In germline, CDR1 is LGHDT, CDR2 YNNKEL (reference sequence). This CDR3 has 13 residues. V was pared by 6 bases and J by 4 bases, with 12 bases between. CDR3 sequence reads: CASRGDVGYGYTF. The CDR3 region has the DNA TGTGCCAGCAGAGGGGACGTAGGCTATGGCTACACCTTC.

This clonotype came up many times. This chain links TRBV28 with TRBJ2-7, with D uncertain. The CDR3 extends over 15 amino acids. V shed 2 bases and J shed 5 bases, with 16 bases lying between them. Looked up from germline, CDR1 is MDHEN and CDR2 is SYDVKM. DNA of the CDR3: TGTGCCAGCAGTTTAGCTGCCGGATTCGAGGACGAGCAGTACTTC. Translated, it gives CASSLAAGFEDEQYF.

This clonotype was observed at least ten times. The V call is TRBV27, the J call TRBJ1-4; 10 bases align to TRBD1. V trimming: 7 bases; J trimming: 6 bases; junction bases outside the gene matches: 8. The V gene's germline CDR1 is MNHEY and CDR2 SMNVEV (reference sequence). The length of the CDR3 is 15 residues. CDR3: CASTFTGQGYEKLFF. CDR3 nucleotide sequence: TGTGCCAGCACGTTTACGGGACAGGGGTATGAAAAACTGTTTTTT. The whole variable domain, remainder taken from reference TRBV27 and TRBJ1-4, is EAQVTQNPRYLITVTGKKLTVTCSQNMNHEYMSWYRQDPGLGLRQIYYSMNVEVTDKGDVPEGYKVSRKEKRNFPLILESPSPNQTSLYFCASTFTGQGYEKLFFGSGTQLSVL.

This clonotype was seen at least ten times. This rearrangement joins TRBV20-1 to TRBJ2-7, with TRBD1 as a possible D gene (5 bases). The CDR3 sequence is 13 residues long. Germline V gives CDR1 DFQATT, CDR2 SNEGSKA (reference sequence). The V gene lost 5 bases and the J gene lost 9 bases, with 20 bases spanning the gap. The CDR3 nucleotides are TGCAGTGCTTCGGGTCCCCCAGGGAACGGGCAGTACTTC. Translation gives CSASGPPGNGQYF.

This clonotype came up many times. V is TRBV6-1 and J is TRBJ2-1, with 10 bases identical to TRBD2. The CDR3 has 15 residues. Trimming at V came to 1 base and at J to 8 bases, leaving 5 bases not matched to a gene. The germline V gene has CDR1 MNHNS and CDR2 SASEGT. CDR3: CASSEGLAGGYEQFF. The CDR3 bases are TGTGCCAGCAGTGAAGGGTTAGCGGGAGGCTATGAGCAGTTCTTC.

This clonotype was found many times. The chain couples TRBV9 to TRBJ1-2; D is ambiguous. The CDR3 runs 12 residues. V was shortened by 0 bases and J by 6 bases, with 6 bases between the two germline ends. Germline assignment: CDR1 SGDLS and CDR2 YYNGEE. CDR3 sequence (DNA): TGTGCCAGCAGCGTAGATGGGGATGGCTACACCTTC. Its translation: CASSVDGDGYTF.

Only a few counts were recorded for this clonotype. The rearrangement uses TRBV20-1 and TRBJ2-2; 7 bases are a match to TRBD2. Unmatched junction bases numbered 10, after V lost 5 bases and J lost 7 bases. The CDR3 has 14 residues. Germline assignment: CDR1 DFQATT and CDR2 SNEGSKA (reference sequence). CDR3 in amino acids: CSAQRAGIDGELFF. CDR3 nucleotide sequence: TGCAGTGCTCAGCGAGCGGGAATCGACGGGGAGCTGTTTTTT.

This clonotype was seen repeatedly, ten times or more. V gene TRBV6-6 combines with J gene TRBJ2-5; D not resolved. The germline V gene has CDR1 MNHNY and CDR2 SVGAGI (reference sequence). This CDR3 spans 11 amino acids. V lost 5 bases and J 7 bases, leaving 8 bases between the germline ends. This CDR3 is CASSPDLTQYF. The CDR3 coding sequence is TGTGCCAGCAGTCCCGATTTGACCCAGTACTTC.

The sample holds many counts of this clonotype. J is TRBJ2-5 and V is TRBV24-1; weak D call: TRBD2 (6 bases). The germline V and J ends were trimmed by 2 bases and 4 bases, with 16 bases remaining between them. The CDR3 runs 16 residues. The germline gives CDR1 KGHDR, CDR2 SFDVKD. CDR3 region: CATSDWRAREGETQYF. DNA of the CDR3: TGTGCCACCAGTGATTGGAGGGCCCGGGAAGGAGAGACCCAGTACTTC.

This clonotype was recorded many times. The V and J genes are TRBV9 and TRBJ2-7, with a tentative D call TRBD2 (6 bases). Germline lookup yields CDR1 SGDLS and CDR2 YYNGEE. This CDR3 has 13 residues. V was shortened by 3 bases and J by 8 bases, with 15 bases between the two germline ends. CDR3 bases: TGTGCCAGCAGCGAGGGAGGAGGGAACCAGCAGTACTTC. Translation gives CASSEGGGNQQYF.

In nucleotides, the CDR3 is TGTGCCAGCAGCAGCAGGGGTGAAGCTTTCTTT. Its translation is CASSSRGEAFF. This chain uses TRBV12-3 or TRBV12-4 with TRBJ1-1; possibly TRBD1 for D (6 bases). This CDR3 region has 11 residues. Trimming took off 6 bases at V and 7 bases at J, with 9 bases between the two ends.

This clonotype has at least ten counts. The chain carries TRBV15 and TRBJ2-2; D is unclear. V dropped 3 bases and J dropped 0 bases, with 11 bases sitting between them. Germline values: CDR1 LNHNV, CDR2 YYDKDF (reference sequence). The CDR3 is 16 amino acids. CDR3 DNA: TGTGCCACCAGCAGCGGTCCCATTTCGAACACCGGGGAGCTGTTTTTT. Encoded protein: CATSSGPISNTGELFF.

This clonotype was detected many times. The genes are TRBV5-1 and TRBJ2-1; the match to TRBD2 covers 9 bases. Germline V gene lookup returns CDR1 SGHRS and CDR2 YFSETQ. The CDR3 loop spans 13 amino acids. Trimming took 5 bases from V and 7 from J; bases not matched to a gene: 4. This chain's CDR3 is CASRLAGENEQFF. The CDR3 nucleotides are TGCGCCAGCAGGTTAGCGGGAGAAAATGAGCAGTTCTTC.

This clonotype was seen repeatedly, ten times or more. The V gene is TRBV19, the J gene TRBJ2-1; 8 nucleotides agree with TRBD1. In germline, CDR1 is LNHDA, CDR2 SQIVND (reference sequence). Germline trimming cut 10 bases from V and 5 bases from J; bases unmatched to any gene: 10. There are 14 residues in the CDR3. The CDR3 sequence is CATGQGREHNEQFF. The CDR3 nucleotides read TGTGCCACCGGACAGGGAAGGGAACACAATGAGCAGTTCTTC.

Notes on this clonotype: A read error may produce the germline difference seen at one junction end. The chain has TRBV7-9 and TRBJ1-1, with TRBD1 matching over 7 bases. The CDR3 length is 13 residues. The germline gives CDR1 SEHNR, CDR2 FQNEAQ (reference sequence). In DNA form, the CDR3 reads TGTGCCAGCAGCTTAGGGGGACAGTATGAAGCTTCCTTT. Translating gives CASSLGGQYEASF. Filled out from reference TRBV7-9 and TRBJ1-1, the complete variable domain reads DTGVSQNPRHKITKRGQNVTFRCDPISEHNRLYWYRQTLGQGPEFLTYFQNEAQLEKSRLLSDRFSAERPKGSFSTLEIQRTEQGDSAMYLCASSLGGQYEASFGQGTRLTVV.

This clonotype was counted many times. The genes are TRBV5-6 and TRBJ2-1; D is perhaps TRBD2 (5 bases). Trimming left V 1 base short and J 8 bases short, with 7 bases between. CDR1 and CDR2 from the germline V gene are SGHDT and YYEEEE. The CDR3 has 12 residues. CDR3 DNA: TGTGCCAGCAGCTTGTGGGGAGATGAGCAGTTCTTC. This translates into CASSLWGDEQFF. The full variable domain, in which reference TRBV5-6 and TRBJ2-1 provide the parts outside the CDR3, is DAGVTQSPTHLIKTRGQQVTLRCSPKSGHDTVSWYQQALGQGPQFIFQYYEEEERQRGNFPDRFSGHQFPNYSSELNVNALLLGDSALYLCASSLWGDEQFFGPGTRLTVL.